This TCR beta chain emerged from a study of blood T cell repertoires in COVID-19. For the study at large: T cells, B-cell-depleted T cells, or PBMCs provided the cDNA or gDNA that served as material.

Trimming took 5 bases from V and 3 from J; bases not matched to a gene: 7. The CDR3 totals 15 residues. Germline-derived CDR1 and CDR2 are SGHTA and FQGNSA. Profiling relied on immunoSEQ multiplex PCR, and the TCRdb table lists in-frame clones only, not all of them. The sample has 150,000 to 200,000 clones, over 75% seen once. The clonotype was recovered from a woman of 80 years or more with acute or convalescent COVID-19. The sample comprised peripheral blood. V and J are TRBV7-2 and TRBJ2-3; 8 nucleotides match TRBD1. CDR3 coding DNA: TGTGCCAGCAGCCTCGACAGGGGATGGACAGATACGCAGTATTTT. Amino acid sequence: CASSLDRGWTDTQYF. Using reference TRBV7-2 and TRBJ2-3 for the parts outside the CDR3, the full variable domain is GAGVSQSPSNKVTEKGKDVELRCDPISGHTALYWYRQSLGQGLEFLIYFQGNSAPDKSGLPSDRFSAERTGGSVSTLTIQRTQQEDSAVYLCASSLDRGWTDTQYFGPGTRLTVL.